The 18 T cell receptor beta chains presented below share a single source sample, sequenced in a study of regulatory T cells in long-lasting Graves disease. Stated time point: newly diagnosed GD, antithyroid drugs for less than 3 months. From PBMCs, RNA was extracted and then used to make the TCR library. Building of the TCR beta libraries involved iRepertoire HTBI primers and Arm-PCR of CDR3 regions. TCRdb fed the multiplex PCR reads into MiXCR, producing one record per CDR3 protein. The data show around 480,000 distinct CDR3 sequences, with more than 15% seen just once and more than 20% held by the top ten. Separately, the same data were catalogued under a study of T cells in Graves' hyperthyroidism and ophthalmopathy.

The starting material was peripheral blood mononuclear cells (PBMCs), obtained at new diagnosis, from a patient treated with antithyroid drugs. These receptors all come from a woman between 40 and 65 years old with Graves disease.

This clonotype has just a few counts. The CDR3 DNA reads TGTGCCAGCAGTCCGACAGGGGCGGGAGGCTACACCTTC. Residues: CASSPTGAGGYTF. The chain links TRBV6-1 to TRBJ1-2, with 8 bases that match TRBD1. The germline gives CDR1 MNHNS, CDR2 SASEGT. V was clipped by 5 bases and J by 8 bases; unmatched bases: 7. The CDR3 consists of 13 residues.

This clonotype was observed at least ten times. This rearrangement joins TRBV5-1 to TRBJ2-1, with 7 bases fitting TRBD2. Per germline, CDR1 SGHRS and CDR2 YFSETQ. V shed 4 bases, J shed 1 base, and the junction held 11 bases outside the gene matches. The CDR3 sequence is 17 residues long. CDR3 in DNA: TGCGCCAGCAGCCATTCGCTAGGCGGGGGTTCCTACAATGAGCAGTTCTTC. As protein: CASSHSLGGGSYNEQFF.

This clonotype was detected a few times. This CDR3 reads CAISAGDYEQYF. The CDR3 DNA is TGTGCCATCAGTGCCGGGGACTACGAGCAGTACTTC. This chain links TRBV10-3 with TRBJ2-7, with a weak D call TRBD2 (5 bases). Between the trimmed V and J ends, which lost 4 bases and 3 bases, there was a span of 7 bases. CDR1 and CDR2 from the germline V gene are ENHRY and SYGVKD. The CDR3 is made up of 12 amino acids.

There are a few counts of this clonotype. The chain couples TRBV5-4 to TRBJ1-1; 7 nucleotides agree with TRBD1. Germline loops: CDR1 SGHNT, CDR2 YYREEE (reference sequence). Germline trimming cut 5 bases from V and 3 bases from J; bases unmatched to any gene: 7. The CDR3 is 14 amino acids. CDR3 sequence reads: CASRTTGSHTEAFF. Here the CDR3 DNA reads TGTGCCAGCAGAACGACAGGGAGCCACACTGAAGCTTTCTTT.

Note on this clonotype: A much larger clone lies a single base off, so this may be a read error. The chain combines TRBV30 with TRBJ1-2, with TRBD1 as a possible D gene (6 bases). Germline CDR1 is GTSNPN and CDR2 is SVGIG (reference sequence). The CDR3 has 17 residues. CDR3 DNA sequence: TGTGTCTGGAGTGTACCGTGGGGGGCGAAAGACAACTATGGCTACACCTTC. It translates to CVWSVPWGAKDNYGYTF.

This clonotype was picked up a small number of times. V gene TRBV5-5 combines with J gene TRBJ2-5; 9 nucleotides agree with TRBD1. V was pared by 4 bases and J by 7 bases, with 8 bases of the junction left unmatched. The CDR3 loop spans 14 amino acids. The V gene's germline CDR1 is SGHKS and CDR2 YYEKEE (reference sequence). The DNA for the CDR3 is TGTGCCAGCAGCCCCTGGACAGGGGCTGTGACCCAGTACTTC. Translated: CASSPWTGAVTQYF.

This clonotype was detected ten times or more. The chain couples TRBV6-5 to TRBJ1-1; 9 nucleotides agree with TRBD1. This CDR3 has 17 amino acids. Germline V gene lookup returns CDR1 MNHEY and CDR2 SVGAGI. Trimming at V came to 2 bases and at J to 5 bases, leaving 12 bases not matched to a gene. CDR3 amino acids: CASSYPHYRGPRTEAFF. For the CDR3, the DNA is TGTGCCAGCAGTTACCCCCACTACAGGGGGCCTAGGACTGAAGCTTTCTTT.

The chain links TRBV7-9 to TRBJ1-4; D ambiguous. Trimming took 0 bases from V and 12 from J, leaving 11 bases between them. The CDR3 runs to 13 residues. Germline V gene sequence: CDR1 SEHNR, CDR2 FQNEAQ (reference sequence). CDR3 sequence reads: CASSLAPEIELFF. The CDR3 DNA reads TGTGCCAGCAGCTTAGCGCCTGAGATAGAACTGTTTTTT.

This clonotype was detected only a few times. This chain joins TRBV9 and TRBJ2-5; D unclear. This CDR3 contains 14 residues. CDR1 and CDR2 from the germline V gene are SGDLS and YYNGEE. Trimming took off 8 bases at V and 2 bases at J, with 16 bases between the two ends. The CDR3 reads CASSTDQAQETQYF. The CDR3 DNA follows: TGTGCCAGTTCAACTGACCAGGCTCAAGAGACCCAGTACTTC.

At least ten counts were recorded for this clonotype. The gene calls are TRBV12-3 or TRBV12-4 and TRBJ2-5; tentative D call: TRBD1 (5 bases). The CDR3 extends over 14 amino acids. V was cut by 4 bases and J by 5 bases, with 14 bases left in between. The CDR3: CASSSLRAGETQYF. The CDR3 DNA follows: TGTGCCAGCAGTTCCCTCAGGGCTGGGGAGACCCAGTACTTC.

This clonotype has a count of ten or more. J is TRBJ1-2 and V is TRBV18, with 7 bases identical to TRBD1. Germline CDR1 is KGHSH and CDR2 is LQKENI. The J segment lost 1 base and the V segment lost 8 bases, leaving 7 bases of the junction unmatched. The CDR3 consists of 14 residues. The CDR3 coding sequence is TGTGCCAGCAGTTACCGGGACAGTAACTATGGCTACACCTTC. Its translation is CASSYRDSNYGYTF.

This clonotype was seen a few times. V is TRBV18 and J is TRBJ1-6; D is possibly TRBD1 (5 bases). The germline V gene encodes CDR1 KGHSH and CDR2 LQKENI. Trimming removed 3 bases from V and 9 bases from J, with 18 bases in between. The CDR3 is 16 residues long. The CDR3 nucleotides read TGTGCCAGCTCACCGATCCCCGGGACCGCTACTTCACCCCTCCACTTT. Encoded protein: CASSPIPGTATSPLHF.

Turning to this clonotype: This likely comes from a read error, as the CDR3 has no conserved phenylalanine or tryptophan at its end. The rearrangement joins TRBV6-1 to TRBJ1-1; D is possibly TRBD1 (5 bases). Germline V gene sequence: CDR1 MNHNS, CDR2 SASEGT. The CDR3 sequence is 14 residues long. With 5 bases removed from V and 5 bases from J, the gap between germline ends came to 15 bases. The CDR3 spells CASSSAGSLTEAFL. The CDR3 DNA follows: TGTGCCAGCAGTTCTGCAGGGAGCTTGACTGAAGCTTTCCTT.

This clonotype was recorded many times. The V and J genes are TRBV18 and TRBJ1-1, with D possibly TRBD1 on 5 matching bases. The germline CDR1 and CDR2 sequences are KGHSH and LQKENI. The CDR3 has 14 residues. Trimming left V 6 bases short and J 2 bases short, with 13 bases between. The CDR3 here is CASSARGKNTEAFF. In DNA form, the CDR3 reads TGTGCCAGCTCCGCCCGGGGGAAAAACACTGAAGCTTTCTTT.

This clonotype occurred many times. V usage is TRBV2 and J usage is TRBJ1-6; no definite D call. CDR1 is SNHLY, CDR2 FYNNEI, per germline. Trimming took 4 bases from V and 11 from J, leaving 15 bases between them. There are 14 residues in the CDR3. The CDR3 loop is CASSGAGLGTPLHF. CDR3 DNA sequence: TGTGCCAGCAGTGGGGCGGGTTTAGGGACACCCCTCCACTTT. Variable domain in full (rest from reference TRBV2 and TRBJ1-6): EPEVTQTPSHQVTQMGQEVILRCVPISNHLYFYWYRQILGQKVEFLVSFYNNEISEKSEIFDDQFSVERPDGSNFTLKIRSTKLEDSAMYFCASSGAGLGTPLHFGNGTRLTVT.

This clonotype was seen more than once but under ten times. This rearrangement joins TRBV4-1 to TRBJ2-7; D is undetermined. The CDR3 is made up of 15 amino acids. Trimming took 1 base from V and 7 from J, leaving 17 bases between them. In germline, CDR1 is MGHRA, CDR2 YSYEKL. Here the CDR3 reads CASSQVPWGLGEQYF. Here the CDR3 DNA reads TGCGCCAGCAGCCAAGTCCCTTGGGGTTTGGGGGAGCAGTACTTC.

This clonotype was observed a handful of times. V and J are TRBV6-1 and TRBJ2-2; D is possibly TRBD1 or TRBD2 (7 bases each). V lost 0 bases to trimming and J lost 5 bases, with 22 bases between them. Per germline, CDR1 MNHNS and CDR2 SASEGT. The CDR3 totals 19 residues. CDR3 in amino acids: CASSEAGGRYRGETGELFF. For the CDR3, the DNA is TGTGCCAGCAGTGAAGCAGGGGGCCGATACCGGGGGGAGACCGGGGAGCTGTTTTTT.

This clonotype has just a few counts. V gene TRBV5-1 combines with J gene TRBJ1-5; 7 positions match TRBD1. The V segment lost 2 bases and the J segment 7 bases; nucleotides outside the gene matches: 6. CDR1 and CDR2 (germline): SGHRS, YFSETQ. This CDR3 has 14 residues. The CDR3 nucleotides are TGCGCCAGCAGCTTAGGGGGCGGAGAGCAGCCCCAGCATTTT. This gives the protein CASSLGGGEQPQHF.